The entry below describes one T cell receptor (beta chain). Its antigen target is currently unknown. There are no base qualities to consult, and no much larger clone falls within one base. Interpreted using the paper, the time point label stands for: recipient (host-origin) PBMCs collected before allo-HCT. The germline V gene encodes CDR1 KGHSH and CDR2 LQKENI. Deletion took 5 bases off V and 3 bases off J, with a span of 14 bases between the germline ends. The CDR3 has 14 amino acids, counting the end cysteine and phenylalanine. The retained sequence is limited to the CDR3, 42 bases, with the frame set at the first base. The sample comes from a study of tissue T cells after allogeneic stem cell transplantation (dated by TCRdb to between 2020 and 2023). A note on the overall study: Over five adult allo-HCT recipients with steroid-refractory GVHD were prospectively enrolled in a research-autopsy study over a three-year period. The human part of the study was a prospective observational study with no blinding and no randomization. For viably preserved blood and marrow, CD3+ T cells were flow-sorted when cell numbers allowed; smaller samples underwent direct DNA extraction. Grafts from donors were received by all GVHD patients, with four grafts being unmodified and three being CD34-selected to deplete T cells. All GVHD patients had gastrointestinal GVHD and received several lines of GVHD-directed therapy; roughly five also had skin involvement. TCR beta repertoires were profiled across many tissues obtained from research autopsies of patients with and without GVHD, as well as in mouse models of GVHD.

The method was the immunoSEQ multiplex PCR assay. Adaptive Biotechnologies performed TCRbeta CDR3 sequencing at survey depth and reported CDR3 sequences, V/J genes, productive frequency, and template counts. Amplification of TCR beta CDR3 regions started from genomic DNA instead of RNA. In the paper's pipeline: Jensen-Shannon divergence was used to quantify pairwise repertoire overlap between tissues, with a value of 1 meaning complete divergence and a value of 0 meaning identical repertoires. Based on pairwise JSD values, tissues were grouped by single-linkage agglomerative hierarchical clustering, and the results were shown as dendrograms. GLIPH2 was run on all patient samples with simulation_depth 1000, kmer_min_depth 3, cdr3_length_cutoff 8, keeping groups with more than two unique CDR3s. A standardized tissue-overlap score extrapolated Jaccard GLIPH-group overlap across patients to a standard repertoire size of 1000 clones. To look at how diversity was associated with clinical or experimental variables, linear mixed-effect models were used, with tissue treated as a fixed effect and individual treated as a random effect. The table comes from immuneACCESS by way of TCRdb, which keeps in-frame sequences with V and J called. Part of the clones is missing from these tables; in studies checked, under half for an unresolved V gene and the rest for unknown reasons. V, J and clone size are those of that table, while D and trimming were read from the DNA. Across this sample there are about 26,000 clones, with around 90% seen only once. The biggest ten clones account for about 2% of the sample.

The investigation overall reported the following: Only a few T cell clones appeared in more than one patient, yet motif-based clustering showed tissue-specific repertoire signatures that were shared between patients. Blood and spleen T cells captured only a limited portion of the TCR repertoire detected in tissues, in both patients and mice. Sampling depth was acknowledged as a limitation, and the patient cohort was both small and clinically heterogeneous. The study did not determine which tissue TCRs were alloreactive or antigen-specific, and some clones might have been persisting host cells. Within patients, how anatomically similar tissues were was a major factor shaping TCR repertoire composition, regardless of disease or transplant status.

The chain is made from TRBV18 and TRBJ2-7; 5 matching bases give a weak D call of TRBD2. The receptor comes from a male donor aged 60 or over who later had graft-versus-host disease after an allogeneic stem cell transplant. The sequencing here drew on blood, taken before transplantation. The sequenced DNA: TGTGCCAGCTCATCCTTGGGAGCCGGCTACGAGCAGTACTTC. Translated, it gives CASSSLGAGYEQYF. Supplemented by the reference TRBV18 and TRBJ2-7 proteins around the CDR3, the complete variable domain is NAGVMQNPRHLVRRRGQEARLRCSPMKGHSHVYWYRQLPEEGLKFMVYLQKENIIDESGMPKERFSAEFPKEGPSILRIQQVVRGDSAAYFCASSSLGAGYEQYFGPGTRLTVT.